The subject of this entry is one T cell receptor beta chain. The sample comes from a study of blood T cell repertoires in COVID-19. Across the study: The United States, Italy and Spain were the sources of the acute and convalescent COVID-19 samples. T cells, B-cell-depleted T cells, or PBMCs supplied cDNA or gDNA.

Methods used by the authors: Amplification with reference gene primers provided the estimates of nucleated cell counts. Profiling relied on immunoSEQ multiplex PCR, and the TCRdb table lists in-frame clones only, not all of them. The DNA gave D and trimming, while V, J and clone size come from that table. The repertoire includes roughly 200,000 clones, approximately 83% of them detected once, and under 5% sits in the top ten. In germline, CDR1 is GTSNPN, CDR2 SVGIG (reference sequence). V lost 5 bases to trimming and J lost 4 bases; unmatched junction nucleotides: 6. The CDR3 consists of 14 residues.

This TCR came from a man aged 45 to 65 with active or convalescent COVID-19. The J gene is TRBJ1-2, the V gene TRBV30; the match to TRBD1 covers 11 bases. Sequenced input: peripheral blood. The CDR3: CAWERTGGFYGYTF. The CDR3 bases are TGTGCCTGGGAGCGGACAGGGGGCTTCTATGGCTACACCTTC.